The following is a T cell receptor beta chain sequence with its context. The data were obtained in a study of T cell responses to AZD1222 COVID-19 vaccine. Generated by immunoSEQ multiplex PCR, the TCRdb table keeps only in-frame clones and is missing some. The table records 120,000 or so clones, 89% of them present only once. Trimming at V came to 5 bases and at J to 4 bases, leaving 7 bases not matched to a gene. Germline V gene lookup returns CDR1 SGHAT and CDR2 FQNNGV. The CDR3 contains 14 residues. The TCR was taken from an adult in good health. The specimen comprised peripheral blood, sampled on day 0 of AZD1222 vaccination. The gene calls are TRBV11-2 and TRBJ1-2; the match to TRBD1 covers 7 bases. The CDR3 spells CASSLQGGGYGYTF. CDR3 DNA: TGTGCCAGCAGCCTCCAGGGGGGGGGCTATGGCTACACCTTC.